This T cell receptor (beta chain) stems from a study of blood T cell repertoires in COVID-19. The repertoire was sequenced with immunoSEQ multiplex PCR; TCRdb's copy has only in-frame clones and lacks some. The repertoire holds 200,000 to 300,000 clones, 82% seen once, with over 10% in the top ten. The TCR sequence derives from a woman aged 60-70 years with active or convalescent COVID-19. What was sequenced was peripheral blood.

In DNA, the CDR3 is TGTGCCAGCAGCCTTACATCGAACACTGAAGCTTTCTTT. Translated, it gives CASSLTSNTEAFF. J is TRBJ1-1 and V is TRBV6-2 or TRBV6-3; D uncertain. The CDR3 totals 13 residues. Trimming cost V 6 bases and J 1 base, with 9 bases left between them. The germline gives CDR1 MNHEY, CDR2 SVGEGT.